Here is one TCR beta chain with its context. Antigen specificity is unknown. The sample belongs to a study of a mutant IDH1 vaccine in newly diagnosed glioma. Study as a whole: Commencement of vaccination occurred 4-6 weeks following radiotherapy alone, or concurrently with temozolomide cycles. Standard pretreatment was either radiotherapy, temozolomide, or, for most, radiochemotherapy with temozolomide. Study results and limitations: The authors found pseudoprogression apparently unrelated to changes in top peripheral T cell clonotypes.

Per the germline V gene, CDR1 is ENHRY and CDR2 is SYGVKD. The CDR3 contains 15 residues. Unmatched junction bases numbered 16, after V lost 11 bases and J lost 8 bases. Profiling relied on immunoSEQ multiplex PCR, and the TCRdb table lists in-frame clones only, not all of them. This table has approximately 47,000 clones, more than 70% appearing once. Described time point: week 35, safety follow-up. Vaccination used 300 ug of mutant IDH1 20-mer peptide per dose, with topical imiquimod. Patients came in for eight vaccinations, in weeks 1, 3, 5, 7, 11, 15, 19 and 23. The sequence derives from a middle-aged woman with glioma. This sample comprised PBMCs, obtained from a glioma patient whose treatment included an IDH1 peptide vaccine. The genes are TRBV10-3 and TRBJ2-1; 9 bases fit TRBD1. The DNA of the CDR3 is TGTGCCGCCAGCCTGTCCGGGACAGGGAACGATGAGCAGTTCTTC. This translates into CAASLSGTGNDEQFF.